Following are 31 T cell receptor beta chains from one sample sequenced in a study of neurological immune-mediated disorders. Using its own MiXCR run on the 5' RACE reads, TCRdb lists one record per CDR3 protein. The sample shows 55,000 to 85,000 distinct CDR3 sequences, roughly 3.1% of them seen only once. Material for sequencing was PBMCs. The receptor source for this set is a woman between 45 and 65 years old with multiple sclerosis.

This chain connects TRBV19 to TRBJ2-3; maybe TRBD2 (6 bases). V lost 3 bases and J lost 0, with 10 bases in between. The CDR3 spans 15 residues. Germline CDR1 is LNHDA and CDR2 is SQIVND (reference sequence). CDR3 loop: CASSIDGTSTDTQYF. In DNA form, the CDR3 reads TGTGCCAGTAGTATTGACGGGACTAGCACAGATACGCAGTATTTT. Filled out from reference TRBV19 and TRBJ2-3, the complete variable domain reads DGGITQSPKYLFRKEGQNVTLSCEQNLNHDAMYWYRQDPGQGLRLIYYSQIVNDFQKGDIAEGYSVSREKKESFPLTVTSAQKNPTAFYLCASSIDGTSTDTQYFGPGTRLTVL.

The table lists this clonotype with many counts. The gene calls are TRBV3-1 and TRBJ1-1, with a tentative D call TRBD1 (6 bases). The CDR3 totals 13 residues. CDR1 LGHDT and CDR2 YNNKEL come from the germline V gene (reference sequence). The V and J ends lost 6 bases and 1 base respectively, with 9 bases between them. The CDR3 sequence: CASRRGENTEAFF. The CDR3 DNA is TGTGCCAGCAGGAGGGGGGAGAACACTGAAGCTTTCTTT.

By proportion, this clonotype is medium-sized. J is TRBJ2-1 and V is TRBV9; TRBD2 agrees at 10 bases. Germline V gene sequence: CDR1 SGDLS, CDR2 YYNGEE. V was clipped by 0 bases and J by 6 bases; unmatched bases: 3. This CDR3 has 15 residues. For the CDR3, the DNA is TGTGCCAGCAGCGTAGTAGGACTAGCGGCCAATGAGCAGTTCTTC. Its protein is CASSVVGLAANEQFF. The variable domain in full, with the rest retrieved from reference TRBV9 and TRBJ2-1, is DSGVTQTPKHLITATGQRVTLRCSPRSGDLSVYWYQQSLDQGLQFLIQYYNGEERAKGNILERFSAQQFPDLHSELNLSSLELGDSALYFCASSVVGLAANEQFFGPGTRLTVL.

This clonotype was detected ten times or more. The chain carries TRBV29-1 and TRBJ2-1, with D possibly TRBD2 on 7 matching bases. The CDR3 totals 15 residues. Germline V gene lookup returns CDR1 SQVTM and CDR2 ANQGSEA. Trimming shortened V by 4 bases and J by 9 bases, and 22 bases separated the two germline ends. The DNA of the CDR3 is TGCAGCGTTGTTCCGGGGGGCTACCGTTCGAGTGAGCAGTTCTTC. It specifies CSVVPGGYRSSEQFF.

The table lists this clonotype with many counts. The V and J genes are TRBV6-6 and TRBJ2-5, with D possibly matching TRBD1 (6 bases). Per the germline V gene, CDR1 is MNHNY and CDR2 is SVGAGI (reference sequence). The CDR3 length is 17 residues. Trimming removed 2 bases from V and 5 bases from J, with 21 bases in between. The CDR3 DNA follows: TGTGCCAGCAGTTACGGGCCAGGGGCGGATGTCGGCGAGACCCAGTACTTC. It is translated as CASSYGPGADVGETQYF.

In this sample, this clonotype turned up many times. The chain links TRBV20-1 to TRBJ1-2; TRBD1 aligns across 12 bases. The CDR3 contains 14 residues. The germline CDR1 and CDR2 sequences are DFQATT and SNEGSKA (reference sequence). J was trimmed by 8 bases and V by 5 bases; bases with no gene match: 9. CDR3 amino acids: CSASPGQGALGYTF. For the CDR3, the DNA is TGCAGTGCTTCCCCGGGACAGGGGGCGCTCGGCTACACCTTC.

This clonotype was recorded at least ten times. DNA of the CDR3: TGTGCCAGCAGCCGACCGGGGGAGCAAGAGACCCAGTACTTC. This encodes CASSRPGEQETQYF. V gene TRBV7-2 combines with J gene TRBJ2-5; a possible D gene is TRBD2 (6 bases). The CDR3 length is 14 residues. V dropped 5 bases and J dropped 2 bases, with 12 bases sitting between them. Germline CDR1 and CDR2: SGHTA and FQGNSA.

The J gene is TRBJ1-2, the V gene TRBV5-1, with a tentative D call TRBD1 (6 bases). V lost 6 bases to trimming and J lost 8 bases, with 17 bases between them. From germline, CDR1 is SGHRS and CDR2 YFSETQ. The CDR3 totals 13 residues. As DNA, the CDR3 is TGCGCCAGCAAACAATCCGGGACAAGAGGCTACACCTTC. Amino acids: CASKQSGTRGYTF.

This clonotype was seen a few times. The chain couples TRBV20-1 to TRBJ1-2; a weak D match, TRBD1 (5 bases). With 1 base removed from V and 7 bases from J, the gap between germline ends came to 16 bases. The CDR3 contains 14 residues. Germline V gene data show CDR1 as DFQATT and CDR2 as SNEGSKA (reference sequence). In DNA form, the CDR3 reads TGCAGTGCTAGAGTGGGGAAGAAAAGGGGTGGCTACACCTTC. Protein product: CSARVGKKRGGYTF.

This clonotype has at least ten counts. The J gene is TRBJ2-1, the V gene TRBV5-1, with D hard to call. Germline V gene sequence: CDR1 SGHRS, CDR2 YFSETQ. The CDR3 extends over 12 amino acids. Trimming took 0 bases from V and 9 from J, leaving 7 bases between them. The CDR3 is CASSLAAREQFF. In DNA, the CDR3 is TGCGCCAGCAGCTTGGCCGCGCGTGAGCAGTTCTTC.

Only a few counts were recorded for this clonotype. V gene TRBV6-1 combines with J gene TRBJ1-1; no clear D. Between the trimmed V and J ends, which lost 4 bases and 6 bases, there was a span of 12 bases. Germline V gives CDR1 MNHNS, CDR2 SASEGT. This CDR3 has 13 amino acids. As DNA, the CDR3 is TGTGCCAGCAGTGCCGATTATCTTGCTGAAGCTTTCTTT. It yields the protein CASSADYLAEAFF.

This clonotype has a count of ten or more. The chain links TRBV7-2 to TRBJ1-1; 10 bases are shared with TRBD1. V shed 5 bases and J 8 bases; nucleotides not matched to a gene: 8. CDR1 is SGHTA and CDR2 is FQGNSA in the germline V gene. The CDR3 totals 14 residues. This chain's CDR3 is CASSIDRGPAEAFF. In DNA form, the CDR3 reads TGTGCCAGCAGCATAGACAGGGGGCCCGCGGAAGCTTTCTTT.

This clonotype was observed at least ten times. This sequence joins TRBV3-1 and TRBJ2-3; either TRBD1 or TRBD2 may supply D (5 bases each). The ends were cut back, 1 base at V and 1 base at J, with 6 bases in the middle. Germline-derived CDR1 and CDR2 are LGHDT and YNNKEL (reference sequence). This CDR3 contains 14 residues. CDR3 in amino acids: CASSQGGGTDTQYF. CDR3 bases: TGTGCCAGCAGCCAAGGAGGGGGCACAGATACGCAGTATTTT.

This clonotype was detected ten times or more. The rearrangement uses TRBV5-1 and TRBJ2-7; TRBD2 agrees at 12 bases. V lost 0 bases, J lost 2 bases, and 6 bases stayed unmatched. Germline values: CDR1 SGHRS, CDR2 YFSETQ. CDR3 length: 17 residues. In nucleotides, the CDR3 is TGCGCCAGCAGCTTGGGGATCGGACTAGCGGGGACCTACGAGCAGTACTTC. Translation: CASSLGIGLAGTYEQYF.

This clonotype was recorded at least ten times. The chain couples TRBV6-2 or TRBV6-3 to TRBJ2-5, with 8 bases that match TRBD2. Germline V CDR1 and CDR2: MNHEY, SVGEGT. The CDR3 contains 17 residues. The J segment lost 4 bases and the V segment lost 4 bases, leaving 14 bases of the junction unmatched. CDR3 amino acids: CASSFTDAELAGETQYF. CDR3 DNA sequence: TGTGCCAGCAGTTTCACCGACGCGGAGCTAGCGGGAGAGACCCAGTACTTC.

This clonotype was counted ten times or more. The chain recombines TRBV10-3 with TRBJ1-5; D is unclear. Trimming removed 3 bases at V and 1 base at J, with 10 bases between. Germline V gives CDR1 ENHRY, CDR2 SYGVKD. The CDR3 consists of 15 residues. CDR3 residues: CAISEQILSNQPQHF. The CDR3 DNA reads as TGTGCCATCAGTGAACAGATACTCAGCAATCAGCCCCAGCATTTT.

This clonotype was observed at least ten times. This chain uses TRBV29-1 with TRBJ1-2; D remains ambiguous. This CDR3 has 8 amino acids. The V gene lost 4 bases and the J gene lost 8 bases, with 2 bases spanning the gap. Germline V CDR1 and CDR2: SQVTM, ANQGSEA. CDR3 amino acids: CSVVGYTF. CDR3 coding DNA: TGCAGCGTTGTCGGCTACACCTTC.

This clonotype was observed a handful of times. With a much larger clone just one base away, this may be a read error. DNA for the CDR3: TGCAGTGCTAGTCCTGGAAAAACCATATATTTT. Encoded protein: CSASPGKTIYF. This sequence joins TRBV20-1 and TRBJ1-3; D uncertain. The germline gives CDR1 DFQATT, CDR2 SNEGSKA (reference sequence). There are 11 residues in the CDR3.

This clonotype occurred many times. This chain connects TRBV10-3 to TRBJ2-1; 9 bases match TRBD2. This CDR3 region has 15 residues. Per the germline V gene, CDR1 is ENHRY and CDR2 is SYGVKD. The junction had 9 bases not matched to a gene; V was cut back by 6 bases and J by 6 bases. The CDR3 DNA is TGTGCCATCAGCCAACCGGGACTAGCTCGCAATGAGCAGTTCTTC. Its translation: CAISQPGLARNEQFF.

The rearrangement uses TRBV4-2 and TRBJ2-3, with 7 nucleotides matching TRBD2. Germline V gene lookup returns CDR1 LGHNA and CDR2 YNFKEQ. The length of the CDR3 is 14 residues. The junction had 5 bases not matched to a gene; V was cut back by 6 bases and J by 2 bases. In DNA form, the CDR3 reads TGTGCCAGCAGGAGCGGGAAAACCACAGATACGCAGTATTTT. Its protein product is CASRSGKTTDTQYF.

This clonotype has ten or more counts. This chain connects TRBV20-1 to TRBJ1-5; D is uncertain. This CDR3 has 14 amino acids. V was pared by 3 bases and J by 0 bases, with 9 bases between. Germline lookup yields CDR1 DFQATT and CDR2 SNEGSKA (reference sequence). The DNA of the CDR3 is TGCAGTGCTAGGAGTCCGTATAGCAATCAGCCCCAGCATTTT. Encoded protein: CSARSPYSNQPQHF.

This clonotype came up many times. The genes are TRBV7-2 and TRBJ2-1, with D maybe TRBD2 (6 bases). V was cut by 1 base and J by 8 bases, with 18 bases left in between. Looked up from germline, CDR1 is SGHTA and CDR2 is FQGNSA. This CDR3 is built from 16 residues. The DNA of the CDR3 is TGTGCCAGCAGCTTAGGGACCCGAAGCGGGTGGGATGAGCAGTTCTTC. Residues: CASSLGTRSGWDEQFF.

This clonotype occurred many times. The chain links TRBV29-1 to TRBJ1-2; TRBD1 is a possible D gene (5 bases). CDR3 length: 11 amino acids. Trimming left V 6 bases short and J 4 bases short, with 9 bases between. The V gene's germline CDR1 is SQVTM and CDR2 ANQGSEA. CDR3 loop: CSVTDTYGYTF. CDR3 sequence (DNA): TGCAGCGTGACAGACACCTATGGCTACACCTTC.

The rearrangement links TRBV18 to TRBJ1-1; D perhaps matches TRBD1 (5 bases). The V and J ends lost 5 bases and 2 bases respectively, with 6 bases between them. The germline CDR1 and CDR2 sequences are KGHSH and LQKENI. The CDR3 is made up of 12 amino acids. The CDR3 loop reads CASSGGNTEAFF. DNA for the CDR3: TGTGCCAGCTCAGGGGGAAACACTGAAGCTTTCTTT.

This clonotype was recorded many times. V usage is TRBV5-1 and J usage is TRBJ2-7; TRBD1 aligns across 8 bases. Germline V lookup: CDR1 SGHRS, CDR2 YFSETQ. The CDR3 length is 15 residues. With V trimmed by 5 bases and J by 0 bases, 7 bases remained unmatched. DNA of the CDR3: TGCGCCAGCAGTCAAGACAGGGGCAGCTCCTACGAGCAGTACGTC. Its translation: CASSQDRGSSYEQYV.

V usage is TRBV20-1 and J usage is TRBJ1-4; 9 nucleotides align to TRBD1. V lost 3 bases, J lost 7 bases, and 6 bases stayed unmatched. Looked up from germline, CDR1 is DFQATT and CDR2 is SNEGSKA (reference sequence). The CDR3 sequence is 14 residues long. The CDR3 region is CSASDRQGGEKLFF. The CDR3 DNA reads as TGCAGTGCTAGCGACCGACAGGGGGGTGAAAAACTGTTTTTT.

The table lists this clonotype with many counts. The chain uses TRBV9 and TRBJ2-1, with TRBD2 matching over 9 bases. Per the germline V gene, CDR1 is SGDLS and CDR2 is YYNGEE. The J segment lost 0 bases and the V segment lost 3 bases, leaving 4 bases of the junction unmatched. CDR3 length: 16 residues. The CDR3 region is CASSEKLAGSYNEQFF. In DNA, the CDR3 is TGTGCCAGCAGCGAAAAACTAGCGGGCTCCTACAATGAGCAGTTCTTC.

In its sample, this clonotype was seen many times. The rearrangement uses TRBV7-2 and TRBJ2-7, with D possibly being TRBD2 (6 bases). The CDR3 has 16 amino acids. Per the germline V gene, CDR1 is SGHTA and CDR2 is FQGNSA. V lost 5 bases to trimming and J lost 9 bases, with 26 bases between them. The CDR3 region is CASSVTSGDLGGGQYF. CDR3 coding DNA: TGTGCCAGCAGCGTAACCTCCGGGGACCTGGGGGGTGGGCAGTACTTC.

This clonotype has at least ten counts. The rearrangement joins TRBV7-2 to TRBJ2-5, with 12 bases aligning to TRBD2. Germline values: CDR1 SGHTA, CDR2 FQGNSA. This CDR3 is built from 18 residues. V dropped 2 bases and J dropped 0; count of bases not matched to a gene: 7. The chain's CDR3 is CASSLSISSGRDQETQYF. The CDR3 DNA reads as TGTGCCAGCAGCTTATCCATTTCTAGCGGGAGGGACCAAGAGACCCAGTACTTC.

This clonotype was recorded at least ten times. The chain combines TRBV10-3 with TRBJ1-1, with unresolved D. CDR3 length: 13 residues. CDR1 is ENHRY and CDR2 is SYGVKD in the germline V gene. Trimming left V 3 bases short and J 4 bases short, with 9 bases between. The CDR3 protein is CAISEIWGTEAFF. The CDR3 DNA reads TGTGCCATCAGTGAAATATGGGGCACTGAAGCTTTCTTT.

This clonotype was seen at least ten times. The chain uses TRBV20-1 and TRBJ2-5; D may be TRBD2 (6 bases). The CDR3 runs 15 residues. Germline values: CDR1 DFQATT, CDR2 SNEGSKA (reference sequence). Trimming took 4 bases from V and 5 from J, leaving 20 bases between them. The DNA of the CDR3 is TGCAGTGCTACCTATTTGCGGGGTATGGGGGAGACCCAGTACTTC. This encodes CSATYLRGMGETQYF.